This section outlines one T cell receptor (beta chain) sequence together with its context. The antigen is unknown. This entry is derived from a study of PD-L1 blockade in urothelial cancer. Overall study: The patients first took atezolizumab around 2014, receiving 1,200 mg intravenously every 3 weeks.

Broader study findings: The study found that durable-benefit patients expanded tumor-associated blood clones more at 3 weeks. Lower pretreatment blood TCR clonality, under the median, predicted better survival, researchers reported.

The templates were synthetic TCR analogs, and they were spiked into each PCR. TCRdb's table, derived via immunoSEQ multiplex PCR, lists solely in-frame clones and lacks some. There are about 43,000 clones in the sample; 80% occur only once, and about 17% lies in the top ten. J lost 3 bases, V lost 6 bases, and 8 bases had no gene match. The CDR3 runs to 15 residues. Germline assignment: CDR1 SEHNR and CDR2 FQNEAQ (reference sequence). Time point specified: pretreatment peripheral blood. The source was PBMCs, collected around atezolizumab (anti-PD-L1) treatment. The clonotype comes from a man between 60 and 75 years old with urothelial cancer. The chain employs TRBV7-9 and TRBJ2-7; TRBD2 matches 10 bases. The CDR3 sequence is CASSSPAGGLYEQYF. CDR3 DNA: TGTGCCAGCAGTTCCCCAGCGGGGGGGCTCTACGAGCAGTACTTC.